This TCR beta chain was found in a study of PD-1 blockade in classical Hodgkin lymphoma. CDR3 length: 19 amino acids. V was cut by 4 bases and J by 1 base, with 26 bases left in between. Germline V gene lookup returns CDR1 SGHKS and CDR2 YYEKEE (reference sequence). This clone was counted a single time. Method: immunoSEQ multiplex PCR; TCRdb's copy keeps in-frame clones and lacks some. The data contain roughly 20,000 clones, roughly 90% of them singletons. As to time point: newly diagnosed, previously untreated cHL patient sample. Researchers report purifying CD4+ T cells from thawed PBMCs by magnetic negative selection. Comparison used PBMCs from newly diagnosed, untreated classical Hodgkin lymphoma.

Sequenced sample: CD4+ T cells from blood. This sequence joins TRBV5-5 and TRBJ1-2, with D possibly TRBD1 on 6 matching bases. The source is a human donor with classical Hodgkin lymphoma. This CDR3 reads CASSQDLGGPMAGNYGYTF. CDR3 DNA sequence: TGTGCCAGCAGCCAAGATTTGGGGGGCCCTATGGCGGGTAACTATGGCTACACCTTC.